This TCR beta chain was sequenced during a study of T cell responses to AZD1222 COVID-19 vaccine. Study-wide points: Without day 14 samples, only post-peak T cell repertoires were studied.

The length of the CDR3 is 14 residues. V was trimmed by 2 bases and J by 3 bases, leaving 5 bases between them. Looked up from germline, CDR1 is MNHEY and CDR2 is SMNVEV (reference sequence). The protocol was immunoSEQ multiplex PCR, while the TCRdb copy is restricted to in-frame clones and leaves out a portion. Found here are approximately 190,000 clones, almost 95% of them singletons; the top ten hold about 9.3%. In the case of this clone: Its antigen remains unidentified.

The material was peripheral blood, obtained on day 0 of AZD1222 vaccination. The origin of this receptor is an adult in good health. The chain employs TRBV27 and TRBJ1-6; D gene ambiguous. CDR3 sequence (DNA): TGTGCCAGCAGTTTAGCAGACTATAATTCACCCCTCCACTTT. Translated: CASSLADYNSPLHF.